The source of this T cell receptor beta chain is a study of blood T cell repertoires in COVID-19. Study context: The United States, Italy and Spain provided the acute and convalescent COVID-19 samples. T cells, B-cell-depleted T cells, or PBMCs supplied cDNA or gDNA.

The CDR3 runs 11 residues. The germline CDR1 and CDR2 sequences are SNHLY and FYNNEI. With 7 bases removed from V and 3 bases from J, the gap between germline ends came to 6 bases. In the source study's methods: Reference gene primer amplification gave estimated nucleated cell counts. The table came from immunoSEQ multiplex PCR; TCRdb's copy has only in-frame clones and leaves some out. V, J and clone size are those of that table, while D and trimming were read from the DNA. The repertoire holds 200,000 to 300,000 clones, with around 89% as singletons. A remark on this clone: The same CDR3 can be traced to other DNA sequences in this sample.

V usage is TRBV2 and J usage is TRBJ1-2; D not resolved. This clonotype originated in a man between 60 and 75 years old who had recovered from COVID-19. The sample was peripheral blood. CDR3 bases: TGTGCCAGCAAATTAGACTATGGCTACACCTTC. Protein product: CASKLDYGYTF.